The rows below give T cell receptor beta chains drawn from one sample of a study of T-cell memory formation after mild COVID-19. TCRdb passed the 5' RACE reads through MiXCR, listing each CDR3 protein once. The sample consists of 150,000 to 200,000 distinct CDR3 sequences, roughly 11% of them appearing once. Sequencing was carried out using PBMCs or a T cell subset sorted from them (not recorded which). Source of these receptors: a man aged 18 to 29 who had mild COVID-19 (a few samples of this study predate the infection). Cell type and time point are not known. Each CDR3 is given without its conserved first and last residue. The D gene is left open where the match is weak.

J gene	CDR3 length	V gene	D gene	CDR3 protein
TRBJ2-3	14	TRBV20-1	TRBD2	SAGSWGSGGTDTQY
TRBJ2-2	15	TRBV6-2/TRBV6-3	TRBD2	ASIPIGTSGHTGELF
TRBJ1-4	13	TRBV4-1	NA	ASSQAGATNEKLF
TRBJ2-5	10	TRBV5-4	TRBD1	ASSLNRDRVF
TRBJ2-7	12	TRBV20-1	TRBD1	SARPTGGGYEQY
TRBJ2-3	10	TRBV11-2	TRBD1	ASSLDRDRVY
TRBJ1-4	11	TRBV10-3	NA	AISAGTGEKLF
TRBJ1-3	11	TRBV18	NA	ASSPGTGNTIY
TRBJ2-2	13	TRBV20-1	TRBD2	SASGGGFRTGELF
TRBJ1-1	14	TRBV27	NA	ASSSMGGFSYTEAF
TRBJ2-5	12	TRBV6-5	TRBD2	ASSVAGGQETQY
TRBJ1-5	11	TRBV11-2	NA	ASSIREDQPQH
TRBJ1-1	12	TRBV12-3/TRBV12-4	NA	ASRARRGWTEAF
TRBJ2-7	11	TRBV5-1	TRBD2	ASSWEGNYEQY
TRBJ1-6	12	TRBV5-1	NA	ASSLGQSSSPLH
TRBJ2-7	11	TRBV5-1	NA	ASSFAGIYEQY
TRBJ2-2	11	TRBV18	NA	ASSPPPPGELF
TRBJ1-5	11	TRBV28	NA	ASNQPPSQPQH
TRBJ2-3	12	TRBV7-2	NA	ASSLGPYTDTQY
TRBJ1-1	13	TRBV5-6	NA	ASSGERALGTEAF
TRBJ1-2	11	TRBV7-2	TRBD1	ASSGGQVYGYT
TRBJ2-7	14	TRBV7-8	TRBD1	ASSSRPGQGGYEQY
TRBJ2-3	12	TRBV2	TRBD1	ASRAQGLTDTQY
TRBJ2-1	13	TRBV12-3/TRBV12-4	TRBD2	ASTGTSGVYNEQF
TRBJ1-5	10	TRBV7-2	NA	ASSLGVQPQH
TRBJ1-6	11	TRBV29-1	TRBD1	SVSTGGNSPLH
TRBJ2-6	13	TRBV2	TRBD2	ASSGRGGGANVLT
TRBJ2-1	11	TRBV11-2	NA	ASSLTGLNEQF
TRBJ1-1	12	TRBV6-5	NA	ASRWGGELAEAF
TRBJ1-5	11	TRBV3-1	NA	ASSQDRHQPQH
TRBJ2-7	13	TRBV20-1	NA	SARDFAESSYEQY
TRBJ1-6	14	TRBV7-2	NA	ASSLGSGVKNSPLH
TRBJ1-1	13	TRBV12-3/TRBV12-4	NA	ASSSRDRKNTEAF
TRBJ2-1	12	TRBV4-2	TRBD2	ASSQETSGNEQF
TRBJ1-2	11	TRBV12-3/TRBV12-4	TRBD1	ASRPGQGRGYT
TRBJ1-3	11	TRBV7-2	NA	ASQAGPQDTIY
TRBJ1-2	11	TRBV2	NA	ASSEAGLYGYT